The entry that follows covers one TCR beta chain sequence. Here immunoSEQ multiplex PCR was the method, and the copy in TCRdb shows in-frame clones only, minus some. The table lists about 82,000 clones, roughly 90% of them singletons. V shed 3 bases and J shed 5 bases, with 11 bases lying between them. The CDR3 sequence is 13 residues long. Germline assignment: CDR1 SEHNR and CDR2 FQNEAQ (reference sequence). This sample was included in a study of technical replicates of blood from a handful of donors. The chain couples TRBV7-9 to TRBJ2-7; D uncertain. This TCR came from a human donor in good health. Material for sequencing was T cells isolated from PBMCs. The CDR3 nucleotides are TGTGCCAGCAGCTTTAGGTACGCGGACGAGCAGTACTTC. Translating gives CASSFRYADEQYF.